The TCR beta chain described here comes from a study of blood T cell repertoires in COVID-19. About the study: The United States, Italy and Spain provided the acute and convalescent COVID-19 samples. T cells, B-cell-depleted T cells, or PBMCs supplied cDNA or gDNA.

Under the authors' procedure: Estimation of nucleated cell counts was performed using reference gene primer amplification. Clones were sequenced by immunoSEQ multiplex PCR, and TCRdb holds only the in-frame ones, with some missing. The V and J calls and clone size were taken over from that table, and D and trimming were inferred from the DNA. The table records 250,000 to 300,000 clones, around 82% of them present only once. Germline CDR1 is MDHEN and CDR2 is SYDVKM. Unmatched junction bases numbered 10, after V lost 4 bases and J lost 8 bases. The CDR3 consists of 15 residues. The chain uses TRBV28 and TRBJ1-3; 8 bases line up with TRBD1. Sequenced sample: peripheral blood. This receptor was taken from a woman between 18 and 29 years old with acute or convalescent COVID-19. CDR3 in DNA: TGTGCCAGCAGTTCGCCCCGGACAGGGAAAGACACCATATATTTT. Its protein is CASSSPRTGKDTIYF.